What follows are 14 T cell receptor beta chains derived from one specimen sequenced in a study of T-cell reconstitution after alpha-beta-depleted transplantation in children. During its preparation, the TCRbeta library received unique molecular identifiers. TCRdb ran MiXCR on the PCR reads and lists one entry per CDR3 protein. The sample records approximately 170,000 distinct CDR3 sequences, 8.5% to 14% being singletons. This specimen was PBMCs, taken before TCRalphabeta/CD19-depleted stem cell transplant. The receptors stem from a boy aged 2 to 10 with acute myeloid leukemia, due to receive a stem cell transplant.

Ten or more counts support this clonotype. CDR3 loop: CASRPSPGTGPFNSPLHF. CDR3 DNA: TGTGCCAGCAGACCCTCACCCGGGACAGGACCCTTTAATTCACCCCTCCACTTT. V usage is TRBV28 and J usage is TRBJ1-6; 8 bases align to TRBD1. Trimming took 6 bases from V and 6 from J; bases not matched to a gene: 16. Germline V gene data show CDR1 as MDHEN and CDR2 as SYDVKM. There are 18 residues in the CDR3.

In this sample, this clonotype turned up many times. As DNA, the CDR3 is TGCAGTGCTCACGACGGACAGGGGGCCGACTATGGCTACACCTTC. Translated, it gives CSAHDGQGADYGYTF. The V call is TRBV20-1, the J call TRBJ1-2; TRBD1 agrees at 11 bases. The CDR3 totals 15 residues. Germline values: CDR1 DFQATT, CDR2 SNEGSKA (reference sequence). The V segment lost 5 bases and the J segment 3 bases; nucleotides outside the gene matches: 8.

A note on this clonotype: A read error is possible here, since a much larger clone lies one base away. CDR3 residues: CASSHQLTGRRDEQYF. The CDR3, as DNA: TGTGCCAGCAGCCACCAGTTGACAGGGAGAAGGGACGAGCAGTACTTC. The gene calls are TRBV3-1 and TRBJ2-7, with TRBD1 identical over 7 bases. The length of the CDR3 is 16 residues. The germline gives CDR1 LGHDT, CDR2 YNNKEL (reference sequence). The junction had 13 bases not matched to a gene; V was cut back by 3 bases and J by 5 bases.

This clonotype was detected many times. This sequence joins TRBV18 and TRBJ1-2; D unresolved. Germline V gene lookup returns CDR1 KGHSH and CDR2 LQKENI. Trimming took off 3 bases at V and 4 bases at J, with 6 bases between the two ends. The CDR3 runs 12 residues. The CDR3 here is CASSPTGYGYTF. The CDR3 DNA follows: TGTGCCAGCTCACCTACGGGCTATGGCTACACCTTC. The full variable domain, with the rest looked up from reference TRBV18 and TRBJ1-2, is NAGVMQNPRHLVRRRGQEARLRCSPMKGHSHVYWYRQLPEEGLKFMVYLQKENIIDESGMPKERFSAEFPKEGPSILRIQQVVRGDSAAYFCASSPTGYGYTFGSGTRLTVV.

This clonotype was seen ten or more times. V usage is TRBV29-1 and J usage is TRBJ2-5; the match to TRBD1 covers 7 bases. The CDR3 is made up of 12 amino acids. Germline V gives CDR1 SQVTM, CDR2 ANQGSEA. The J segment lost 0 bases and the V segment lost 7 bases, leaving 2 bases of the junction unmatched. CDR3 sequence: CSGDRDQETQYF. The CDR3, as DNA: TGCAGCGGAGACAGGGACCAAGAGACCCAGTACTTC.

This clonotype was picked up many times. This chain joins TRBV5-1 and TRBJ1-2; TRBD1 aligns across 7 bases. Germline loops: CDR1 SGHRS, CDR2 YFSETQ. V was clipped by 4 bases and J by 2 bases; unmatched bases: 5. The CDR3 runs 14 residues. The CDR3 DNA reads TGCGCCAGCAGCCAGGGGGGATTGAACTATGGCTACACCTTC. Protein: CASSQGGLNYGYTF.

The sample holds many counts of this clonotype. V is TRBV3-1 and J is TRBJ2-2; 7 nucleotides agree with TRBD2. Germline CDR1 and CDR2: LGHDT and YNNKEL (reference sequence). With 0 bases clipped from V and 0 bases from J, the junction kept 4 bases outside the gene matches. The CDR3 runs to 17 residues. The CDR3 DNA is TGTGCCAGCAGCCAAGATCGGGAGGCGACGAACACCGGGGAGCTGTTTTTT. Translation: CASSQDREATNTGELFF.

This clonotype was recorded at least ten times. The CDR3 loop is CAWYGPAGGYTF. For the CDR3, the DNA is TGTGCCTGGTACGGGCCGGCAGGTGGCTACACCTTC. This sequence joins TRBV30 and TRBJ1-2; D is undetermined. CDR1 and CDR2 from the germline V gene are GTSNPN and SVGIG (reference sequence). The V end lost 5 bases, the J end lost 7 bases, and 14 bases lay between the germline ends. This CDR3 has 12 residues. Full variable domain (remainder filled in from reference TRBV30 and TRBJ1-2): SQTIHQWPATLVQPVGSPLSLECTVEGTSNPNLYWYRQAAGRGLQLLFYSVGIGQISSEVPQNLSASRPQDRQFILSSKKLLLSDSGFYLCAWYGPAGGYTFGSGTRLTVV.

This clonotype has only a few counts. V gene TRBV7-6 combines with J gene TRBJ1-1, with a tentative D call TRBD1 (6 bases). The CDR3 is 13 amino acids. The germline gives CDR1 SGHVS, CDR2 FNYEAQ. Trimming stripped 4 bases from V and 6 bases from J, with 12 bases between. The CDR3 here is CASSSTEGAEAFF. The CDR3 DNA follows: TGTGCCAGCAGCTCTACGGAGGGGGCTGAAGCTTTCTTT.

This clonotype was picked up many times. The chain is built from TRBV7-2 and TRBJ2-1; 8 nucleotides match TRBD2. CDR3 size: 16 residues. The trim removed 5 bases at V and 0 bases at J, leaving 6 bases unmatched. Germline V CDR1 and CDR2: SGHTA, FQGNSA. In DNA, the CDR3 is TGTGCCAGCAGCCGGGGGGGCAGGCCCTCCTACAATGAGCAGTTCTTC. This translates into CASSRGGRPSYNEQFF.

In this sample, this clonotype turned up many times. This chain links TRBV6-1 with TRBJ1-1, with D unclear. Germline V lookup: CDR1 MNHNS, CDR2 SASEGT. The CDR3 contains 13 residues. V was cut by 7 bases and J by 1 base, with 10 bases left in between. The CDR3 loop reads CASTPLGNTEAFF. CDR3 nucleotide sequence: TGTGCCAGCACCCCGTTGGGGAACACTGAAGCTTTCTTT.

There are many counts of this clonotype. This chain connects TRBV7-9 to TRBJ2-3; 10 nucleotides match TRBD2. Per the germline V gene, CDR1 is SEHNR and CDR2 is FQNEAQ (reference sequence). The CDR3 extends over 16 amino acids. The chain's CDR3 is CVQDSYAAGGPDTQYF. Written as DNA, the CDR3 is TGTGTCCAGGACTCCTACGCAGCGGGAGGGCCAGATACGCAGTATTTT.

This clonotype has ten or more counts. CDR3: CASSGLKGGGQGFSSTDTQYF. The CDR3 coding sequence is TGTGCCAGCAGTGGCCTCAAGGGGGGGGGACAGGGGTTTTCAAGCACAGATACGCAGTATTTT. V usage is TRBV25-1 and J usage is TRBJ2-3; 10 nucleotides line up with TRBD1. The trim removed 4 bases at V and 0 bases at J, leaving 19 bases unmatched. The length of the CDR3 is 21 residues. CDR1 and CDR2 from the germline V gene are MGHDK and SYGVNS. Supplemented by reference TRBV25-1 and TRBJ2-3, the full variable domain reads EADIYQTPRYLVIGTGKKITLECSQTMGHDKMYWYQQDPGMELHLIHYSYGVNSTEKGDLSSESTVSRIRTEHFPLTLESARPSHTSQYLCASSGLKGGGQGFSSTDTQYFGPGTRLTVL.

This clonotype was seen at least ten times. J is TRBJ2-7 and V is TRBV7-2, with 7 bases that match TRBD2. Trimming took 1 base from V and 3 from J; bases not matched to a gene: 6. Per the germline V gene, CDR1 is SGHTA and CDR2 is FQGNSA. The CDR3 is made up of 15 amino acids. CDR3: CASSLVWREFYEQYF. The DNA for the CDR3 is TGTGCCAGCAGCTTAGTCTGGCGGGAGTTCTACGAGCAGTACTTC.